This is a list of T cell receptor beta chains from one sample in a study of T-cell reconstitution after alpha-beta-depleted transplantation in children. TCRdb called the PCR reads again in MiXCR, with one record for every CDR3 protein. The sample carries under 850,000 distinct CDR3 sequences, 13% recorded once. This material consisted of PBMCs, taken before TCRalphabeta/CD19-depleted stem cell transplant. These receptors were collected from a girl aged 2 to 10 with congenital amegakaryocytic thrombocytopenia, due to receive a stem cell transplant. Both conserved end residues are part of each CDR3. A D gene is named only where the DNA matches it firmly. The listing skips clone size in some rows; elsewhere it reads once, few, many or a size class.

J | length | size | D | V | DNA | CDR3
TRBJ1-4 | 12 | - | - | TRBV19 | TGTGCCAGTAGTATAATGGGTGAAAAACTGTTTTTT | CASSIMGEKLFF
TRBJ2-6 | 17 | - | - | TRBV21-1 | - | CASSKVIWGAGANVLTF
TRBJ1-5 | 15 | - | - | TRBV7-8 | TGTGCCAGCAGCTTTAACAGACAGGACAATCAGCCCCAGCATTTT | CASSFNRQDNQPQHF
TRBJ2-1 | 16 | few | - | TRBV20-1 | TGCAGTGCCGACAAGGCGACTAGTTCGACCTACAATGAGCAGTTCTTC | CSADKATSSTYNEQFF
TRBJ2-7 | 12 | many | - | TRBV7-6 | TGTGCCAGCAGCTTAACCCCCAACGAGCAGTACTTC | CASSLTPNEQYF
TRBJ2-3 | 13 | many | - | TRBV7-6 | TGTGCCAGCAGCCCCCGGACAGAGAGTGCGCAGTATTTT | CASSPRTESAQYF
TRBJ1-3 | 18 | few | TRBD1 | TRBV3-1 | TGTGCCAGCAAAGGAGTGGACAAGGGGGGGACAGAAGGAAACACCATATATTTT | CASKGVDKGGTEGNTIYF
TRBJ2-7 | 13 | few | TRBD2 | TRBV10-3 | TGTGCCATCAAAAACAGCGGGACCTACGAGCAGTACTTC | CAIKNSGTYEQYF
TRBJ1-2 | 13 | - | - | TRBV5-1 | TGCGCCAGCAGCAGTCAGGGTTTTTATGGCTACACCTTC | CASSSQGFYGYTF
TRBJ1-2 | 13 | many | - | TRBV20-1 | TGCAGTGCGTCCGCGGTACCTAGCTATGGCTACACCTTC | CSASAVPSYGYTF
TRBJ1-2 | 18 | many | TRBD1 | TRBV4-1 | TGCGCCAGCAGCCACAAGGTCAGGACAGGGGGAGAGAGCTATGGCTACACCTTC | CASSHKVRTGGESYGYTF
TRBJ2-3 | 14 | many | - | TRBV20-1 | TGCAGTGCTAGAGGCGGGAATTGGGGAGATACGCAGTATTTT | CSARGGNWGDTQYF
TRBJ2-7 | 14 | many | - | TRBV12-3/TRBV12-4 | TGTGCCAGCAGCGTGGGGGGAGGACAAGTCAAGCAGTACTTC | CASSVGGGQVKQYF
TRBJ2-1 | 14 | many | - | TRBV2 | TGTGCCAGCAGTGAGGGGGGGCTATACAATGAGCAGTTCTTC | CASSEGGLYNEQFF
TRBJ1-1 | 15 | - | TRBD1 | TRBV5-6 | TGTGCCAGCAGCCCCCGGACAGGGCGGAGGACTGAAGCTTTCTTT | CASSPRTGRRTEAFF
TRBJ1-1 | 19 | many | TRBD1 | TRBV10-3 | TGTGCCATCAGTGAGTCCGGGACAGGGGGCAAATGGGCGAACACTGAAGCTTTCTTT | CAISESGTGGKWANTEAFF
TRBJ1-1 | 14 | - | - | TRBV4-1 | TGCGCCAGCAGCCAAGATCCCCTTCGCACTGAAGCTTTCTTT | CASSQDPLRTEAFF
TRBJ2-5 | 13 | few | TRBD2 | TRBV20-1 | TGCAGTGCCCCAACTAGCGGCCAAGAGACCCAGTACTTC | CSAPTSGQETQYF
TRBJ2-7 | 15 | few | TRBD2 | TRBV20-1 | TGCAGTGCTGGCGATGGGGCGGGAGGGGGCTACGAGCAGTACTTC | CSAGDGAGGGYEQYF
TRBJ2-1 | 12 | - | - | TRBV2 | TGTGCCAGCATCGATCAATTCAATGAGCAGTTCTTC | CASIDQFNEQFF
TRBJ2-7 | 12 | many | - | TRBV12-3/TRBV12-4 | TGTGCCAGCAGTAGGACAGACTACGAGCAGTACTTC | CASSRTDYEQYF
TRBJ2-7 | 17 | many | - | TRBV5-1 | TGCGCCAGCAGCTTGGATATTGGGGGAGCAGGGCCCTACGAGCAGTACTTC | CASSLDIGGAGPYEQYF
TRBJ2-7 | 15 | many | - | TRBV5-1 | TGCGCCAGCAGCTTGGTGGACAGTTATTGGAGCGAGCAGTACTTC | CASSLVDSYWSEQYF
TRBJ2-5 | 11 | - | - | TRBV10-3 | TGTGCCATCGGGGATCAAGAGACCCAGTACTTC | CAIGDQETQYF
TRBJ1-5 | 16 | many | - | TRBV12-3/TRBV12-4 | TGTGCCAGCAGTTCAGGGTTGTTAGAAAGCAATCAGCCCCAGCATTTT | CASSSGLLESNQPQHF
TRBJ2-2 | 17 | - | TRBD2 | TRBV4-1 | TGCGCCAGCAGCCAAGATCCGGCTAGCGGGGGGGCCCGGGAGCTGTTTTTT | CASSQDPASGGARELFF
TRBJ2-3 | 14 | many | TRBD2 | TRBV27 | TGTGCCAGCAGGAGGACGGGACTAGCAGATACGCAGTATTTT | CASRRTGLADTQYF
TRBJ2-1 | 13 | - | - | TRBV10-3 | TGTGCCACAGGGGCTACACCGGGCAATGAGCAGTTCTTC | CATGATPGNEQFF
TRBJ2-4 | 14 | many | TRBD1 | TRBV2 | TGTGCCAGCAGTTCGATTGGACAGGGTGACATTCAGTACTTC | CASSSIGQGDIQYF
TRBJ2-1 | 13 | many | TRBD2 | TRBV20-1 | TGCAGTGCTTTTAGCGGGAGGGCCAATGAGCAGTTCTTC | CSAFSGRANEQFF
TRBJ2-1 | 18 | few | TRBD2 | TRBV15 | TGTGCCACCAGCAGAGGAGTCTGGAGCGGGAGTTCCCACAATGAGCAGTTCTTC | CATSRGVWSGSSHNEQFF
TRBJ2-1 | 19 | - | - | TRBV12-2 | TGTGCAAGTCGCTTAGCGCAGGGACCCGGGGGCGCGAACTACAATGAGCAGTTCTTC | CASRLAQGPGGANYNEQFF
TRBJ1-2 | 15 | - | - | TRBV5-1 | TGCGCCAGCAGGTCGATCCCAGGGGACAACTATGGCTACACCTTC | CASRSIPGDNYGYTF
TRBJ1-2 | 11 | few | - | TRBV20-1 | TGCAGTGCTAGCCCCGGGGATGGCTACACCTTC | CSASPGDGYTF
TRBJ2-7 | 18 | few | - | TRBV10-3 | TGTGCCATCAGTGAGTCTTACACCGTTCCACCTTTTTCCTACGAGCAGTACTTC | CAISESYTVPPFSYEQYF
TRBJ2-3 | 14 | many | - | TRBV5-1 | TGCGCCAGCAGCTTGGAGAGGCAGGGGCATACGCAGTATTTT | CASSLERQGHTQYF
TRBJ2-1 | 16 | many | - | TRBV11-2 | TGTGCCAGCAGCCCAAGAGGGCAGGGTGCCTACAATGAGCAGTTCTTC | CASSPRGQGAYNEQFF
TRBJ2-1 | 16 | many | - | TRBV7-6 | TGTGCCAGCAGCTTAGAAATCACCGAATTCGCCCATGAGCAGTTCTTC | CASSLEITEFAHEQFF
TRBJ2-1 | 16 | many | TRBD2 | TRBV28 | TGTGCCAGCAGTTCCCTAGCGGGATTCGGTACGGATGAGCAGTTCTTC | CASSSLAGFGTDEQFF
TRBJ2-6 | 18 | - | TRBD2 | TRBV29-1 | TGCAGCGTTGAGGGACTAGCGGGAGGGGTAGCTGGGGCCAACGTCCTGACTTTC | CSVEGLAGGVAGANVLTF
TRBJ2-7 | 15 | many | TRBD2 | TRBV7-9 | TGTGCCAGCAGCTACTCTAGCGGGACTTCCTACGAGCAGTACTTC | CASSYSSGTSYEQYF